The 19 T cell receptor beta chains below all came from one sample that was sequenced in a study of T-cell memory formation after mild COVID-19. TCRdb re-called the 5' RACE reads with MiXCR, one entry per CDR3 protein. There are hundreds of thousands of distinct CDR3 sequences in the sample; 20% to 25% occur only once, and approximately 12% lies in the top ten. Material for sequencing was PBMCs or a T cell subset sorted from them (not recorded which). These receptors all stem from an adult woman who had mild COVID-19 (a few samples of this study predate the infection). Cell type and time point are not known.

There are a few counts of this clonotype. The chain combines TRBV7-3 with TRBJ2-1; D gene unclear. Deletions cut 4 bases from V and 6 bases from J, with 13 bases between. CDR1 and CDR2 from the germline V gene are SGHTA and FQGTGA. The CDR3 runs to 14 residues. The CDR3 protein is CASSSSAVANEQFF. The CDR3 DNA follows: TGTGCCAGCAGCTCCTCAGCAGTGGCCAATGAGCAGTTCTTC.

The J gene is TRBJ2-6, the V gene TRBV12-3 or TRBV12-4, with D uncertain. The CDR3 has 16 amino acids. The germline V and J ends were trimmed by 2 bases and 0 bases, with 8 bases remaining between them. The CDR3 here is CASSLPRSSGANVLTF. CDR3 in DNA: TGTGCCAGCAGTTTACCGAGGAGCTCTGGGGCCAACGTCCTGACTTTC.

The rearrangement joins TRBV2 to TRBJ1-1; TRBD1 might be the D (5 bases). The V end was cut by 7 bases, the J end by 2 bases, with 26 bases between. The CDR3 is made up of 18 amino acids. CDR1 SNHLY and CDR2 FYNNEI come from the germline V gene. In DNA, the CDR3 is TGTGCCAGCAAGGAGGGAACCGACAGCTTCTCCCGTAACACTGAAGCTTTCTTT. It is translated as CASKEGTDSFSRNTEAFF.

In its sample, this clonotype was seen a few times. J is TRBJ2-5 and V is TRBV5-1; TRBD1 agrees at 7 bases. CDR3 length: 15 amino acids. Trimming removed 0 bases from V and 2 bases from J; junction bases left unmatched: 4. The germline V gene has CDR1 SGHRS and CDR2 YFSETQ. The CDR3 region is CASSLEGTDQETQYF. CDR3 sequence (DNA): TGCGCCAGCAGCTTGGAGGGGACAGATCAAGAGACCCAGTACTTC.

This chain links TRBV18 with TRBJ2-7, with D unclear. V shed 6 bases and J shed 3 bases, with 15 bases lying between them. The CDR3 is 14 amino acids. Looked up from germline, CDR1 is KGHSH and CDR2 is LQKENI. The CDR3 bases are TGTGCCAGCTCCCCGATGACATCATTCTACGAGCAGTACTTC. This sequence encodes CASSPMTSFYEQYF.

The rearrangement uses TRBV10-3 and TRBJ2-4; perhaps TRBD1 as D (6 bases). This CDR3 is 13 amino acids long. Germline CDR1 is ENHRY and CDR2 is SYGVKD. With 6 bases removed from V and 3 bases from J, the gap between germline ends came to 9 bases. CDR3 region: CAIRGQSKNIQYF. The CDR3 coding sequence is TGTGCCATCAGAGGACAGAGCAAAAACATTCAGTACTTC.

The chain links TRBV6-2 or TRBV6-3 to TRBJ2-7, with TRBD1 matching 9 bases. V lost 0 bases, J lost 0 bases, and 15 bases stayed unmatched. This CDR3 region has 20 residues. Germline lookup yields CDR1 MNHEY and CDR2 SVGEGT. This chain's CDR3 is CASSYSRLGQKGQGSYEQYF. CDR3 nucleotide sequence: TGTGCCAGCAGTTACTCGCGGCTTGGTCAAAAGGGACAGGGCTCCTACGAGCAGTACTTC.

This chain joins TRBV7-9 and TRBJ2-1, with 8 bases aligning to TRBD1. V shed 1 base and J 7 bases; nucleotides not matched to a gene: 3. The CDR3 is made up of 14 amino acids. Per the germline V gene, CDR1 is SEHNR and CDR2 is FQNEAQ (reference sequence). The CDR3 loop reads CASSLVQGVNEQFF. The CDR3 DNA sequence: TGTGCCAGCAGCTTAGTACAGGGGGTGAATGAGCAGTTCTTC.

As DNA, the CDR3 is TGTGCCAGCAGTCCCAGGGCCGGGACTAGGTATGAGCAGTTCTTC. Translating it yields CASSPRAGTRYEQFF. The chain employs TRBV27 and TRBJ2-1, with TRBD2 matching over 8 bases. Germline-derived CDR1 and CDR2 are MNHEY and SMNVEV (reference sequence). V shed 5 bases and J 8 bases; nucleotides not matched to a gene: 11. The CDR3 is 15 amino acids.

This clonotype was picked up many times. The chain has TRBV12-3 or TRBV12-4 and TRBJ2-7; no reliable D call. This CDR3 is 13 amino acids long. Trimming removed 3 bases at V and 2 bases at J, with 8 bases between. The CDR3 spells CASSFGLAYEQYF. The CDR3 DNA is TGTGCCAGCAGTTTCGGTCTAGCCTACGAGCAGTACTTC.

As for this clonotype: An end of the junction does not agree with germline; a read error may underlie this. The V gene is TRBV7-7, the J gene TRBJ2-1, with TRBD2 matching over 11 bases. CDR3 length: 14 amino acids. Germline V gene lookup returns CDR1 SSHAT and CDR2 FNYEAQ (reference sequence). In DNA form, the CDR3 reads TGTGCTAGCAGTACCGGGACTAGCGGCAATGAGCAGTTCTTC. This encodes CASSTGTSGNEQFF. The full variable domain, its missing parts supplied by reference TRBV7-7 and TRBJ2-1, is GAGVSQSPRYKVTKRGQDVTLRCDPISSHATLYWYQQALGQGPEFLTYFNYEAQPDKSGLPSDRFSAERPEGSISTLTIQRTEQRDSAMYRCASSTGTSGNEQFFGPGTRLTVL.

There are a few counts of this clonotype. The chain links TRBV29-1 to TRBJ1-2; no clear D. From germline, CDR1 is SQVTM and CDR2 ANQGSEA. The CDR3 consists of 15 residues. The V end was cut by 0 bases, the J end by 5 bases, with 16 bases between. The CDR3 loop reads CSVEDWAGNNYGYTF. The CDR3 nucleotides are TGCAGCGTTGAAGATTGGGCGGGGAATAATTATGGCTACACCTTC. Using reference TRBV29-1 and TRBJ1-2 for the parts outside the CDR3, the full variable domain is SAVISQKPSRDICQRGTSLTIQCQVDSQVTMMFWYRQQPGQSLTLIATANQGSEATYESGFVIDKFPISRPNLTFSTLTVSNMSPEDSSIYLCSVEDWAGNNYGYTFGSGTRLTVV.

This clonotype was seen ten or more times. This rearrangement joins TRBV6-4 to TRBJ2-2; no definite D call. CDR3 size: 16 residues. V shed 6 bases and J shed 3 bases, with 17 bases lying between them. Germline lookup yields CDR1 MRHNA and CDR2 SNTAGT. The CDR3 DNA reads as TGTGCCAGCAGCTCAAGCCGAGATGGGTACACCGGGGAGCTGTTTTTT. Translating it yields CASSSSRDGYTGELFF.

V gene TRBV7-2 combines with J gene TRBJ2-5; 8 nucleotides match TRBD2. This CDR3 is built from 17 residues. Germline CDR1 and CDR2: SGHTA and FQGNSA. V shed 5 bases, J shed 0 bases, and the junction held 11 bases outside the gene matches. The CDR3 loop reads CASSPRGGGGYQETQYF. CDR3 bases: TGTGCCAGCAGCCCCCGGGGAGGCGGGGGGTACCAAGAGACCCAGTACTTC.

The chain has TRBV5-5 and TRBJ2-7; D unresolved. In germline, CDR1 is SGHKS, CDR2 YYEKEE (reference sequence). V was cut by 0 bases and J by 3 bases, with 13 bases left in between. This CDR3 contains 15 residues. CDR3 protein: CASSLGQDVGYEQYF. CDR3 sequence (DNA): TGTGCCAGCAGCTTGGGTCAGGACGTAGGCTACGAGCAGTACTTC.

This clonotype was seen repeatedly, ten times or more. This chain uses TRBV5-1 with TRBJ2-1, with 7 positions matching TRBD1. The CDR3 totals 14 residues. The germline V gene has CDR1 SGHRS and CDR2 YFSETQ. Trimming at V came to 0 bases and at J to 8 bases, leaving 5 bases not matched to a gene. The CDR3 DNA follows: TGCGCCAGCAGCTTGGGGGACAGTGTAGATGAGCAGTTCTTC. Residues: CASSLGDSVDEQFF.

V is TRBV10-3 and J is TRBJ2-1; perhaps TRBD2 as D (5 bases). The germline V gene encodes CDR1 ENHRY and CDR2 SYGVKD. CDR3 length equals 14 residues. Deletions cut 7 bases from V and 7 bases from J, with 17 bases between. CDR3 bases: TGTGCCATCATGGAGCGGCCCCGCGTGAATGAGCAGTTCTTC. This sequence encodes CAIMERPRVNEQFF.

The chain employs TRBV4-1 and TRBJ2-7, with TRBD2 matching over 8 bases. Looked up from germline, CDR1 is MGHRA and CDR2 is YSYEKL. V dropped 4 bases and J dropped 6; count of bases not matched to a gene: 5. CDR3 length: 13 amino acids. CDR3 nucleotide sequence: TGCGCCAGCAGCCCGGGGGGGGCGATCGAGCAGTACTTC. It specifies CASSPGGAIEQYF.

This clonotype was picked up a small number of times. The chain employs TRBV11-2 and TRBJ2-1; TRBD2 matches 9 bases. J lost 6 bases, V lost 0 bases, and 15 bases had no gene match. Germline V CDR1 and CDR2: SGHAT, FQNNGV. The CDR3 runs 19 residues. CDR3 region: CASSLDRFAAGTSPNEQFF. The CDR3 coding sequence is TGTGCCAGCAGCTTAGATCGTTTCGCAGCCGGGACTAGCCCCAATGAGCAGTTCTTC.